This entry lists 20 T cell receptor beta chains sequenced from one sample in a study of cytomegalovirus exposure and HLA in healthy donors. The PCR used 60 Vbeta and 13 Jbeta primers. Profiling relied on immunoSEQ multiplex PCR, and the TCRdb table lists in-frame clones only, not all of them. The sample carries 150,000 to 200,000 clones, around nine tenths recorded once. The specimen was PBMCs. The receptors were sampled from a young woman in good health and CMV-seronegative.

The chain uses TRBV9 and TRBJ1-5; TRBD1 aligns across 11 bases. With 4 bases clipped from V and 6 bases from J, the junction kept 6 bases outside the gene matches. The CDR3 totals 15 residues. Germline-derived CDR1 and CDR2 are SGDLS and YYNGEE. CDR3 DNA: TGTGCCAGCAGCTGGACAGGGGGCGTGGGTCAGCCCCAGCATTTT. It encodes CASSWTGGVGQPQHF.

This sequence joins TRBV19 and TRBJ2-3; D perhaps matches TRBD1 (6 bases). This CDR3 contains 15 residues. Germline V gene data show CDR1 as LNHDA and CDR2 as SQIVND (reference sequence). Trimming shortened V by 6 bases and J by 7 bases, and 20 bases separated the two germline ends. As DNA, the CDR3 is TGTGCCAGTAGGGACACAGGGACCCCCCCTTATACGCAGTATTTT. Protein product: CASRDTGTPPYTQYF.

In DNA form, the CDR3 reads TGTGCCAGCAGCAAAACAGGGGTTAGCAATCAGCCCCAGCATTTT. It codes for CASSKTGVSNQPQHF. This chain connects TRBV6-5 to TRBJ1-5; 7 nucleotides agree with TRBD1. Germline CDR1 MNHEY, CDR2 SVGAGI. V was pared by 6 bases and J by 0 bases, with 5 bases of the junction left unmatched. The CDR3 covers 15 residues.

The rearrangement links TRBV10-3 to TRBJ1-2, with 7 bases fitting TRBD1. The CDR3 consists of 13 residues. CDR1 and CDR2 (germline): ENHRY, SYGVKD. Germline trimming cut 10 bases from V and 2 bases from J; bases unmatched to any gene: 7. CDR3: CASGEGQNYGYTF. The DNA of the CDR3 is TGTGCCAGCGGAGAGGGACAGAACTATGGCTACACCTTC.

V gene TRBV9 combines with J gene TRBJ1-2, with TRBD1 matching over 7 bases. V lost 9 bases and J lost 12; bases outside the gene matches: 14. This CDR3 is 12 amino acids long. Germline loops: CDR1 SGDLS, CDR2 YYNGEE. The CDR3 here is CATFTGACRHTF. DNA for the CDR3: TGTGCCACCTTTACAGGGGCTTGCCGGCACACCTTC.

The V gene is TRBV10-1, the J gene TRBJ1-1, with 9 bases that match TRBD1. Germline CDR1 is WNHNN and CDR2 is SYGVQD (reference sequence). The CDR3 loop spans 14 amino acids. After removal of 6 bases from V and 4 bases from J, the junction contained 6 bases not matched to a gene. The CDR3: CASRPGQGSTEAFF. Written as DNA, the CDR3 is TGCGCCAGCAGGCCCGGACAGGGGAGCACTGAAGCTTTCTTT.

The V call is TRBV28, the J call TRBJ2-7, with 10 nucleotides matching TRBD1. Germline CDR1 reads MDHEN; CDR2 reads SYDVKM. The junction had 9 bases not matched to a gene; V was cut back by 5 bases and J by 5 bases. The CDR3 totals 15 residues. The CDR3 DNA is TGTGCCAGCAGTCCCCCGACAGGGGGCCCCGACGAGCAGTACTTC. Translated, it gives CASSPPTGGPDEQYF.

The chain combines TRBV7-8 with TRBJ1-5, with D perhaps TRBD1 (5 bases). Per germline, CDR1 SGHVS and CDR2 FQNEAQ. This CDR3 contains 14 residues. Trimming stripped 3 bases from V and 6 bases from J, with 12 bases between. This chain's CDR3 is CASSFPGGAQPQHF. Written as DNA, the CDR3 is TGTGCCAGCAGCTTCCCGGGCGGGGCTCAGCCCCAGCATTTT.

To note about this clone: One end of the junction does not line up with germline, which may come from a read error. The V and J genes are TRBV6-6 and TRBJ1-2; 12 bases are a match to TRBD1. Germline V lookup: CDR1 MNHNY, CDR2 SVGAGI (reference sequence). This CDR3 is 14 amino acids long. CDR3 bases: TGTGCCAGCAGTTACTCGGGGACAGGGGGCCGTATGTCCTTC. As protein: CASSYSGTGGRMSF.

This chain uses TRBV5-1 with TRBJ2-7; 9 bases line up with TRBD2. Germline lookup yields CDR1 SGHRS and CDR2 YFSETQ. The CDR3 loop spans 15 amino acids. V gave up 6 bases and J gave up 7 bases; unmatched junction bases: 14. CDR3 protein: CASNPSGMPSPEQYF. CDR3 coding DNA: TGCGCCAGCAATCCTAGCGGGATGCCGAGCCCGGAGCAGTACTTC.

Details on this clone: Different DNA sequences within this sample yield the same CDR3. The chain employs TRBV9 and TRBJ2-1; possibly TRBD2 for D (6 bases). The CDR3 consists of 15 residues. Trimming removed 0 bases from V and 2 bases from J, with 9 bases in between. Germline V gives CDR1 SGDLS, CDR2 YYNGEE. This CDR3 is CASSVVGGTYNEQFF. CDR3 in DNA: TGTGCCAGCAGCGTAGTGGGCGGGACCTACAATGAGCAGTTCTTC.

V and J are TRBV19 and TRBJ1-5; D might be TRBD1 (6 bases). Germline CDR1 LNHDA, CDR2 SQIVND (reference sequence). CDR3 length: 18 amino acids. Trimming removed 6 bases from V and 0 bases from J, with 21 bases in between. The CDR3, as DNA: TGTGCCAGTAGAATGAGGGGGACGGTACCCTATAGCAATCAGCCCCAGCATTTT. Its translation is CASRMRGTVPYSNQPQHF.

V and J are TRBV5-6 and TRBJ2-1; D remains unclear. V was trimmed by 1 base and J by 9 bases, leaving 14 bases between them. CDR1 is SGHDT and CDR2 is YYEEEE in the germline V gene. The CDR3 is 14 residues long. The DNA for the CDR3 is TGTGCCAGCAGCTTGATCAGTGGGCGTGGTGAGCAGTTCTTC. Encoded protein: CASSLISGRGEQFF.

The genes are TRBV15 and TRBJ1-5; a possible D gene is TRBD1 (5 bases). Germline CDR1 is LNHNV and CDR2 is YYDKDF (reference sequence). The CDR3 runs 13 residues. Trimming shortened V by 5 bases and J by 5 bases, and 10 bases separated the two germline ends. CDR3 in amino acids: CATSPRADQPQHF. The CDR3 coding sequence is TGTGCCACCAGCCCCAGGGCGGATCAGCCCCAGCATTTT.

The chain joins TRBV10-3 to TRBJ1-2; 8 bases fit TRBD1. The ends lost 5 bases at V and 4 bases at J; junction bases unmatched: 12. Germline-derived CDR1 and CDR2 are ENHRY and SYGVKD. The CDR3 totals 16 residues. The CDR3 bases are TGTGCCATCAGTAGTAGTACAGGGGGGGATGGCTATGGCTACACCTTC. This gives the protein CAISSSTGGDGYGYTF.

CDR3 DNA: TGTGCCAGCAGCTTAGCCGGGTCTTCCTACAATGAGCAGTTCTTC. It is translated as CASSLAGSSYNEQFF. The chain uses TRBV7-9 and TRBJ2-1; unclear D gene. The CDR3 spans 15 residues. Germline CDR1 SEHNR, CDR2 FQNEAQ (reference sequence). V lost 0 bases and J lost 1, with 7 bases in between.

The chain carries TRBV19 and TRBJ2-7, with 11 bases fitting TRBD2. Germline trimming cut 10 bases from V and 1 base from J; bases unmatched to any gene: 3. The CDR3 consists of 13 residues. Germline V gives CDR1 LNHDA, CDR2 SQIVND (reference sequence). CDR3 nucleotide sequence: TGTGCCACTACTAGCGGGAGTTCCTACGAGCAGTACTTC. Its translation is CATTSGSSYEQYF.

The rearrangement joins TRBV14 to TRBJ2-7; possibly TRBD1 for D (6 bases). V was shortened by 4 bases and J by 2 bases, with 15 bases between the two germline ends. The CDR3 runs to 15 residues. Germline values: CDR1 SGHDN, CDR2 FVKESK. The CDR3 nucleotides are TGTGCCAGCAGCCCCTGGACAGCAAGGGCCTACGAGCAGTACTTC. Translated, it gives CASSPWTARAYEQYF. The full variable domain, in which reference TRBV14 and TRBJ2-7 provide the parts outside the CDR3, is EAGVTQFPSHSVIEKGQTVTLRCDPISGHDNLYWYRRVMGKEIKFLLHFVKESKQDESGMPNNRFLAERTGGTYSTLKVQPAELEDSGVYFCASSPWTARAYEQYFGPGTRLTVT.

The CDR3 here is CASSDEDSYNSPLHF. The CDR3 region has the DNA TGTGCCAGCAGTGACGAAGACAGCTATAATTCACCCCTCCACTTT. The gene calls are TRBV2 and TRBJ1-6; weak D call: TRBD1 (5 bases). Germline-derived CDR1 and CDR2 are SNHLY and FYNNEI. V lost 3 bases and J lost 3, with 9 bases in between. This CDR3 has 15 amino acids.

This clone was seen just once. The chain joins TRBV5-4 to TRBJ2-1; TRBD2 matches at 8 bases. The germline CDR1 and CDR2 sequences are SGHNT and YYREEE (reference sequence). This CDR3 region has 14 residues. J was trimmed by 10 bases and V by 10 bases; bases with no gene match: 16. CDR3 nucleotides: TGTGCCGCGGGAAGTGAAGCGGGGGCTCGGGAGCAGTTCTTC. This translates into CAAGSEAGAREQFF.